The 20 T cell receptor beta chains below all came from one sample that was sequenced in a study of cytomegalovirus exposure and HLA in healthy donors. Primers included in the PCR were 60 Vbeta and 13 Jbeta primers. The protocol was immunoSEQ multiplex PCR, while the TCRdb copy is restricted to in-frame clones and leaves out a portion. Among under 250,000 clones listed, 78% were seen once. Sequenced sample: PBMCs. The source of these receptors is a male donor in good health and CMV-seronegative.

The CDR3 region has the DNA TGTGCCAGTAGTACTCAGGGAAGGGGCATTCAGTACTTC. It codes for CASSTQGRGIQYF. The chain carries TRBV19 and TRBJ2-4, with D possibly matching TRBD1 (5 bases). The germline gives CDR1 LNHDA, CDR2 SQIVND (reference sequence). The CDR3 sequence is 13 residues long. V shed 4 bases and J shed 9 bases, with 13 bases lying between them.

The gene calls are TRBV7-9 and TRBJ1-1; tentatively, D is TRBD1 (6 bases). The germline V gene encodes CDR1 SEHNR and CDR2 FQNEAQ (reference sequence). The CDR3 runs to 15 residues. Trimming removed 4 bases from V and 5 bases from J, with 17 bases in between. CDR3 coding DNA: TGTGCCAGCAGCTCGGGGAGGGGGGGAGGGACTGAAGCTTTCTTT. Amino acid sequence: CASSSGRGGGTEAFF.

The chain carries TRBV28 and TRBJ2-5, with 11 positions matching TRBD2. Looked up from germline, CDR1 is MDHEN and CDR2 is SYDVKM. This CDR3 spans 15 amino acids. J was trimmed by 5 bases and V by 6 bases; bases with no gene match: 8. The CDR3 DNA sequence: TGTGCCAGCAGCGATTCGTTAGCGGGAGGGGAGACCCAGTACTTC. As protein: CASSDSLAGGETQYF.

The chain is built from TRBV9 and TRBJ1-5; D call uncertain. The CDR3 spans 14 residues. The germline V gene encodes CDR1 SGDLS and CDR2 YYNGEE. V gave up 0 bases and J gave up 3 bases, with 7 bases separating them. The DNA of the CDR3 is TGTGCCAGCAGCGTAGAATCCGTCAATCAGCCCCAGCATTTT. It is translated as CASSVESVNQPQHF.

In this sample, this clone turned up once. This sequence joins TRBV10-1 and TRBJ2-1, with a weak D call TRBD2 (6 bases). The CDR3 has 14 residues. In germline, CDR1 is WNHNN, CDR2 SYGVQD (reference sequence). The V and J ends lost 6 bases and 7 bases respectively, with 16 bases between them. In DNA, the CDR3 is TGCGCCAGCAGGCAGTCGGGGCGGGGTAATGAGCAGTTCTTC. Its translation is CASRQSGRGNEQFF.

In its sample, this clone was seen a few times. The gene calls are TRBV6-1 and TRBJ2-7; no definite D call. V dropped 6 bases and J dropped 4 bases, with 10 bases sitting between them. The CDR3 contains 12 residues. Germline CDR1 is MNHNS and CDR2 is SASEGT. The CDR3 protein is CASRFTEYEQYF. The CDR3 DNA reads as TGTGCCAGCAGGTTTACGGAGTACGAGCAGTACTTC.

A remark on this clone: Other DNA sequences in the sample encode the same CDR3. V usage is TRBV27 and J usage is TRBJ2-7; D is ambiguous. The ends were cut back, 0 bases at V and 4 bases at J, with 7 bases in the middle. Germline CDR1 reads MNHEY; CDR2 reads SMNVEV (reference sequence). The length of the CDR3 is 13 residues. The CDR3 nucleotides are TGTGCCAGCAGTTTATCACGGAGTTACGAGCAGTACTTC. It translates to CASSLSRSYEQYF.

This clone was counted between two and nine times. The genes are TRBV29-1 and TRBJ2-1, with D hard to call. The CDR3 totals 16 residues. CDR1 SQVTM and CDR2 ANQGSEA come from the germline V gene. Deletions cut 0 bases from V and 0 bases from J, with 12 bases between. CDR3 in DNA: TGCAGCGTTGAAGACCATGTTGCTAGCTCCTACAATGAGCAGTTCTTC. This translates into CSVEDHVASSYNEQFF.

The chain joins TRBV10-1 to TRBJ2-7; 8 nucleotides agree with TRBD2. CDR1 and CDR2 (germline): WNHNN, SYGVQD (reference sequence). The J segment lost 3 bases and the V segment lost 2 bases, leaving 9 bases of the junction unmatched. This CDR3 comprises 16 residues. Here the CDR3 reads CASSEANVAGLYEQYF. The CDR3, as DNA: TGCGCCAGCAGTGAGGCCAACGTAGCGGGGCTCTACGAGCAGTACTTC.

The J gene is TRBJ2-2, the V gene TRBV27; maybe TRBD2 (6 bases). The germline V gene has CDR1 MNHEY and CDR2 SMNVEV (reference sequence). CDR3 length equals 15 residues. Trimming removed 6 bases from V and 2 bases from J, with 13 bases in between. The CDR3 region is CASSRGLLNTGELFF. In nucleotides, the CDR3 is TGTGCCAGCAGCCGGGGACTCCTCAACACCGGGGAGCTGTTTTTT.

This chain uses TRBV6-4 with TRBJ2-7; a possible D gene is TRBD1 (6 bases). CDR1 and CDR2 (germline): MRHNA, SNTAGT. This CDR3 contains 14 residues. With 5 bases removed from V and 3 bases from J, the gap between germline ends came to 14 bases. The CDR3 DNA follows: TGTGCCAGCAGTCATTGGACAGCGATCTACGAGCAGTACTTC. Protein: CASSHWTAIYEQYF.

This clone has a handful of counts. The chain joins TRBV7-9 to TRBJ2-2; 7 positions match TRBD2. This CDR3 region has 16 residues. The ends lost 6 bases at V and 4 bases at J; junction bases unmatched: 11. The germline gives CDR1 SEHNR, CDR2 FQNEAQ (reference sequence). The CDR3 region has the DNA TGTGCCAGCAGAGCGAGCGGGGCGGGTGTCACCGGGGAGCTGTTTTTT. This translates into CASRASGAGVTGELFF.

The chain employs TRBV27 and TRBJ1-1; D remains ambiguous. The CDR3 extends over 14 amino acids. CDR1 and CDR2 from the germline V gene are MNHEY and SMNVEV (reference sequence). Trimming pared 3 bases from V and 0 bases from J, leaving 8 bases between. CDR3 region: CASSFHGLNTEAFF. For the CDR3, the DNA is TGTGCCAGCAGTTTCCACGGGTTGAACACTGAAGCTTTCTTT.

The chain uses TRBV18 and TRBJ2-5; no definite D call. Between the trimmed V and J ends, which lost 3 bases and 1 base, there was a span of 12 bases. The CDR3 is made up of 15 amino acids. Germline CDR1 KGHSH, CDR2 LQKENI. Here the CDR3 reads CASSPLSRGQETQYF. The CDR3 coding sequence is TGTGCCAGCTCACCCCTTTCTCGCGGCCAAGAGACCCAGTACTTC.

The CDR3 is CASSPRQVNTEAFF. The CDR3 DNA follows: TGTGCCAGCTCACCAAGACAGGTGAACACTGAAGCTTTCTTT. The chain has TRBV18 and TRBJ1-1; weak D call: TRBD1 (6 bases). The CDR3 extends over 14 amino acids. The germline gives CDR1 KGHSH, CDR2 LQKENI. Trimming stripped 2 bases from V and 0 bases from J, with 7 bases between.

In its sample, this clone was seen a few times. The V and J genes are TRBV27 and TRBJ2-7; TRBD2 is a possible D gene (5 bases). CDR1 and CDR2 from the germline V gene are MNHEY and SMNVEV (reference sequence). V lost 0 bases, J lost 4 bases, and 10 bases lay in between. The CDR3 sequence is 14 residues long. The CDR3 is CASSLSVARYEQYF. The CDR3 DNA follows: TGTGCCAGCAGTTTATCGGTAGCGAGATACGAGCAGTACTTC.

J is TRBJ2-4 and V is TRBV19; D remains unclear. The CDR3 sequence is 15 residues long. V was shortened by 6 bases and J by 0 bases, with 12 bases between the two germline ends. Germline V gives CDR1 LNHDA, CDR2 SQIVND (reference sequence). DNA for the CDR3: TGTGCCAGTAGGTACACCCGATCAGCCAAAAACATTCAGTACTTC. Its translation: CASRYTRSAKNIQYF. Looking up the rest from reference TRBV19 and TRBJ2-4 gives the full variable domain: DGGITQSPKYLFRKEGQNVTLSCEQNLNHDAMYWYRQDPGQGLRLIYYSQIVNDFQKGDIAEGYSVSREKKESFPLTVTSAQKNPTAFYLCASRYTRSAKNIQYFGAGTRLSVL.

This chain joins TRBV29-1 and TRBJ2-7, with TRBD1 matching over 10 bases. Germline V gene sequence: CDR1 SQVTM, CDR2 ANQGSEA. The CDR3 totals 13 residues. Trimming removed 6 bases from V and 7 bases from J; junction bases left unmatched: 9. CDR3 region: CSVSPTGGYEQYF. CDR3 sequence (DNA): TGCAGCGTCTCACCGACAGGGGGCTATGAGCAGTACTTC.

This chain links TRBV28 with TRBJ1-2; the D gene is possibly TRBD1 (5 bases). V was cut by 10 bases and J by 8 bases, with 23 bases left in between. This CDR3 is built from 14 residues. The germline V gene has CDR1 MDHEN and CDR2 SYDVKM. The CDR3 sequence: CATGAGVPPRGYTF. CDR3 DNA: TGTGCCACCGGGGCGGGGGTACCGCCCCGGGGCTACACCTTC.

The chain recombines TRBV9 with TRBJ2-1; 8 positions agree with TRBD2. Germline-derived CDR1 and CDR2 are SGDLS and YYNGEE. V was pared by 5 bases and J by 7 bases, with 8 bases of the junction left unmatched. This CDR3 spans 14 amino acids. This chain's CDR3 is CASSLREGLNEQFF. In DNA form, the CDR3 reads TGTGCCAGCAGTCTTCGGGAGGGCCTTAATGAGCAGTTCTTC.